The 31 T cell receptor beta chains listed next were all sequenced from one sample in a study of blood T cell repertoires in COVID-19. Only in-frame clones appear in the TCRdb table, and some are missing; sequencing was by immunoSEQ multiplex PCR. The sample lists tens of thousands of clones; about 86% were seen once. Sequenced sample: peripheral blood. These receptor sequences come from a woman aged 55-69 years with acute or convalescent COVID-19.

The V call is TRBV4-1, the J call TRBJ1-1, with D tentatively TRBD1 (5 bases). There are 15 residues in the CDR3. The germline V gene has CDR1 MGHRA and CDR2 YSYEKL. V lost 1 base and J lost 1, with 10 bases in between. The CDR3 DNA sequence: TGCGCCAGCAGCCAAGGAGGAGGGGCGAACACTGAAGCTTTCTTT. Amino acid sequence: CASSQGGGANTEAFF.

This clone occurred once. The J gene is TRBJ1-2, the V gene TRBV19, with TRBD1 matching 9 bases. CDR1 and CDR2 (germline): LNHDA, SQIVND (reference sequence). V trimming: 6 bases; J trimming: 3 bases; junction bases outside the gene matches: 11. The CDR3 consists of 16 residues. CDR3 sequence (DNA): TGTGCCAGTAGCCGGGACAGGGATCCTACTGACTATGGCTACACCTTC. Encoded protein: CASSRDRDPTDYGYTF.

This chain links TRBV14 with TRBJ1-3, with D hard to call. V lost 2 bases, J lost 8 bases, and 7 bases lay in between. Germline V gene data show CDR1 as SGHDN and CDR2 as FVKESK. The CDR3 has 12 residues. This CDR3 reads CASSQSVDTIYF. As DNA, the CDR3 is TGTGCCAGCAGCCAATCAGTGGACACCATATATTTT.

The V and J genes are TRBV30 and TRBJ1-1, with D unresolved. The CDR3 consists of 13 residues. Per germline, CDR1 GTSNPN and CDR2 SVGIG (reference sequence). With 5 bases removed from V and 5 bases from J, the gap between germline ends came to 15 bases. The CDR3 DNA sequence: TGTGCCTGGGGCCGCCAGGACTTGACTGAAGCTTTCTTT. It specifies CAWGRQDLTEAFF. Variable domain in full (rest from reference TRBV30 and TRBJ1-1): SQTIHQWPATLVQPVGSPLSLECTVEGTSNPNLYWYRQAAGRGLQLLFYSVGIGQISSEVPQNLSASRPQDRQFILSSKKLLLSDSGFYLCAWGRQDLTEAFFGQGTRLTVV.

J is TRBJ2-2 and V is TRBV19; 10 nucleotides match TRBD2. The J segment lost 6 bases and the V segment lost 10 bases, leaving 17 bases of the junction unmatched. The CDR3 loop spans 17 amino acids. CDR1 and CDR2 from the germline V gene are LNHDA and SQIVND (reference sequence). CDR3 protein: CATEGEGSGRAAGELFF. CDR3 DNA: TGTGCCACCGAGGGTGAGGGGAGCGGGAGGGCCGCCGGGGAGCTGTTTTTT.

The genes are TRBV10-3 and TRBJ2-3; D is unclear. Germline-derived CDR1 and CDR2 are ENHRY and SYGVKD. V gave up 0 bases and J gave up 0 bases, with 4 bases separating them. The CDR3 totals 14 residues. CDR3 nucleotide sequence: TGTGCCATCAGTGAGTCGACTAGCACAGATACGCAGTATTTT. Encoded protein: CAISESTSTDTQYF.

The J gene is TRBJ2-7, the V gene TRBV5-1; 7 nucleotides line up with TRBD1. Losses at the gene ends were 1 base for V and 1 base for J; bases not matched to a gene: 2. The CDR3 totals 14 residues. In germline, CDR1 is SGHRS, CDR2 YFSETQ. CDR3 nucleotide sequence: TGCGCCAGCAGCTTGAGGGGACAGTCCTACGAGCAGTACTTC. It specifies CASSLRGQSYEQYF.

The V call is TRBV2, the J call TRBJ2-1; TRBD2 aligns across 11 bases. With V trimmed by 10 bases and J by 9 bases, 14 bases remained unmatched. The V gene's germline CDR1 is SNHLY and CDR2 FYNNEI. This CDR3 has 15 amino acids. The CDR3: CATKFSGRGSGEQFF. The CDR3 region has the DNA TGTGCCACCAAATTTAGCGGGAGGGGGTCCGGTGAGCAGTTCTTC.

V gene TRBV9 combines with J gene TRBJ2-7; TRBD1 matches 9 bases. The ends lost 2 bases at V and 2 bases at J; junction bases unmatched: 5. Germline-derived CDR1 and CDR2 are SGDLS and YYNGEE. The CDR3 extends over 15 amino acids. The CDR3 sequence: CASSVGRQGAYEQYF. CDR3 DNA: TGTGCCAGCAGCGTTGGACGACAGGGGGCCTACGAGCAGTACTTC.

This CDR3 is CASSKKLGPYEQYF. The CDR3 nucleotides read TGTGCCAGCAGCAAAAAGTTGGGGCCCTACGAGCAGTACTTC. This chain connects TRBV13 to TRBJ2-7; a possible D gene is TRBD1 (5 bases). The length of the CDR3 is 14 residues. Trimming stripped 5 bases from V and 2 bases from J, with 13 bases between. Germline V gene sequence: CDR1 PRHDT, CDR2 FYEKMQ (reference sequence).

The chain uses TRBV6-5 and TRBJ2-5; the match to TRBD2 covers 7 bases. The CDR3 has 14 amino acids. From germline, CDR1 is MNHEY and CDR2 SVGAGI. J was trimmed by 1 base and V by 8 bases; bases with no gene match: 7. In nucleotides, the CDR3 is TGTGCCAGCGGCACAGCGGGACCCCAAGAGACCCAGTACTTC. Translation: CASGTAGPQETQYF.

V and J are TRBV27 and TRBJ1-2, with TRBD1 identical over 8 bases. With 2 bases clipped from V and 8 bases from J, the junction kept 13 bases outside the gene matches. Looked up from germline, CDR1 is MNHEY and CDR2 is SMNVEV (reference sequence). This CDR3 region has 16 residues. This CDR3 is CASSLQGALRFSGYTF. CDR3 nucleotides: TGTGCCAGCAGTTTACAGGGGGCGTTGAGATTTTCAGGCTACACCTTC.

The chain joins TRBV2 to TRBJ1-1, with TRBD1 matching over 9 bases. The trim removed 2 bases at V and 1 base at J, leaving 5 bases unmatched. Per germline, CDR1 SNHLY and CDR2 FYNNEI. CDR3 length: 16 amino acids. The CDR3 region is CASSERGQGQNTEAFF. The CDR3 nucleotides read TGTGCCAGCAGTGAAAGGGGACAGGGACAGAACACTGAAGCTTTCTTT. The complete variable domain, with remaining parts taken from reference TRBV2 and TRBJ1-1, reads EPEVTQTPSHQVTQMGQEVILRCVPISNHLYFYWYRQILGQKVEFLVSFYNNEISEKSEIFDDQFSVERPDGSNFTLKIRSTKLEDSAMYFCASSERGQGQNTEAFFGQGTRLTVV.

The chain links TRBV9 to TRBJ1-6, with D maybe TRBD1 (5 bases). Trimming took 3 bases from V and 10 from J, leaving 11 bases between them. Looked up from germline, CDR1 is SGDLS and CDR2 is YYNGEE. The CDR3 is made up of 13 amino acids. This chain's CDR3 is CASSEGTFSPLHF. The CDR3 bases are TGTGCCAGCAGCGAGGGGACTTTCTCACCCCTCCACTTT.

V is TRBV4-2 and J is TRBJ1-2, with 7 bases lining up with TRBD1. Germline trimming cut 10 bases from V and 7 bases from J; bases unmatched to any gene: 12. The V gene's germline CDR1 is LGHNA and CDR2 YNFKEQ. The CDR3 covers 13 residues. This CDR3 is CATQKQGSGGYTF. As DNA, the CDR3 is TGTGCCACCCAGAAACAGGGGTCGGGTGGCTACACCTTC.

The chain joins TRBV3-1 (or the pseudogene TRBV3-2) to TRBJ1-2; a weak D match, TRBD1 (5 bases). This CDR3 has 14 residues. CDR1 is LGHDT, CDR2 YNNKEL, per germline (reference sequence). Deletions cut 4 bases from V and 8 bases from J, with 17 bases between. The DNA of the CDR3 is TGTGCCAGCAGCCTTTTCGGGCAGGGAACGGGCTACACCTTC. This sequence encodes CASSLFGQGTGYTF.

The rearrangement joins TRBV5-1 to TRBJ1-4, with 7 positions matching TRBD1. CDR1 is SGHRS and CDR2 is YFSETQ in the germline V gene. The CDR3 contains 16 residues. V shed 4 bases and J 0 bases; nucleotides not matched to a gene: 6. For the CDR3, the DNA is TGCGCCAGCAGCATCGGACAGGTCTCAACTAATGAAAAACTGTTTTTT. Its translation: CASSIGQVSTNEKLFF.

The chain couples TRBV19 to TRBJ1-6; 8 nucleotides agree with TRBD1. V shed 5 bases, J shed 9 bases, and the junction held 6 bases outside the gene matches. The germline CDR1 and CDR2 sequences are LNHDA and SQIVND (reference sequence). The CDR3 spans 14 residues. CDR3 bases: TGTGCCAGTAGTGGGCAGGGGGCTCTTTCACCCCTCCACTTT. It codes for CASSGQGALSPLHF.

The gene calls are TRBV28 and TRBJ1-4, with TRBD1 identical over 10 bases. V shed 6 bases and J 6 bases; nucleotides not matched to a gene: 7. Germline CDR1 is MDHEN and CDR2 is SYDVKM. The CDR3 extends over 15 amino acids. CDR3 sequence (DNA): TGTGCCAGCAGCTGGCCCGGGACAGGGGATGAAAAACTGTTTTTT. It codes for CASSWPGTGDEKLFF.

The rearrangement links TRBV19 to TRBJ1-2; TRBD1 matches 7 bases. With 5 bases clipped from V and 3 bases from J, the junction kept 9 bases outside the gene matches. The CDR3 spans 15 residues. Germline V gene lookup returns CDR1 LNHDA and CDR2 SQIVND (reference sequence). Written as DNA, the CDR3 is TGTGCCAGTAGTGTCACCGGGACAGAGGACTATGGCTACACCTTC. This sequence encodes CASSVTGTEDYGYTF.

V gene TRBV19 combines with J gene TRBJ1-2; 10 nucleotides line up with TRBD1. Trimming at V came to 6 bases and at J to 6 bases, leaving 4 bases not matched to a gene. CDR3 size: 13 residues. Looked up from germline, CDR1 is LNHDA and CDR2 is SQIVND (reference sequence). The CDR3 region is CASRRTGGDGYTF. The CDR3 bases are TGTGCCAGTAGGAGGACAGGGGGAGATGGCTACACCTTC.

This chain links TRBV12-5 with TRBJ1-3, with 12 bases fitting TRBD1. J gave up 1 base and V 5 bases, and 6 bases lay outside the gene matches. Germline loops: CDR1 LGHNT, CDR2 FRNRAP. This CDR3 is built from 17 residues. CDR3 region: CASGPEGQGASGNTIYF. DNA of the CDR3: TGTGCTAGTGGTCCCGAGGGACAGGGGGCTTCTGGAAACACCATATATTTT.

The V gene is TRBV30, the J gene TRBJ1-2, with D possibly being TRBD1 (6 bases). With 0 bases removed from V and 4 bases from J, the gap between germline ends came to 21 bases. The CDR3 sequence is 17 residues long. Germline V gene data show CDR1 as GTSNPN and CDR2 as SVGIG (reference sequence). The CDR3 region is CAWSVAETGLRVYGYTF. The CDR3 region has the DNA TGTGCCTGGAGTGTAGCCGAGACAGGCCTACGGGTCTATGGCTACACCTTC.

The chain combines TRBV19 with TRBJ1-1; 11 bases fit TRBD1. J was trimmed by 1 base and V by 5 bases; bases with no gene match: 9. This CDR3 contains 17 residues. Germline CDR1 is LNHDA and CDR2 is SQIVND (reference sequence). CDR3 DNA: TGTGCCAGTAGTCGATTATGGGACAGGGGGGGGAACACTGAAGCTTTCTTT. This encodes CASSRLWDRGGNTEAFF.

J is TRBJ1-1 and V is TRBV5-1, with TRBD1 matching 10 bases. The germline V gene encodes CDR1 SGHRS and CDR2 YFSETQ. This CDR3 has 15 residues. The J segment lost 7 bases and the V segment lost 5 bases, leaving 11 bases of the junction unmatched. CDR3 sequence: CASSQDRGRFGEAFF. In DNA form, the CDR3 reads TGCGCCAGCAGTCAGGACAGGGGGAGGTTTGGTGAAGCTTTCTTT.

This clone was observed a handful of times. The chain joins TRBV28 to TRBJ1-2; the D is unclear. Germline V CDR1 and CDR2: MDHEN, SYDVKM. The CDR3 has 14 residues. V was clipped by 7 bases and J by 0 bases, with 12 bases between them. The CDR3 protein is CASIRGGANYGYTF. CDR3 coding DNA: TGTGCCAGCATCCGTGGAGGCGCTAACTATGGCTACACCTTC.

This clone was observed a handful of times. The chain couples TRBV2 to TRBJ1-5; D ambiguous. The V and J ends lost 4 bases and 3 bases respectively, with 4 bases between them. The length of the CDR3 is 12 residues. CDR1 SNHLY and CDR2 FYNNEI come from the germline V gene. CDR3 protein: CASSGDNQPQHF. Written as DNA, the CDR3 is TGTGCCAGCAGTGGCGACAATCAGCCCCAGCATTTT. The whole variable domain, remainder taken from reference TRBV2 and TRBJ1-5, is EPEVTQTPSHQVTQMGQEVILRCVPISNHLYFYWYRQILGQKVEFLVSFYNNEISEKSEIFDDQFSVERPDGSNFTLKIRSTKLEDSAMYFCASSGDNQPQHFGDGTRLSIL.

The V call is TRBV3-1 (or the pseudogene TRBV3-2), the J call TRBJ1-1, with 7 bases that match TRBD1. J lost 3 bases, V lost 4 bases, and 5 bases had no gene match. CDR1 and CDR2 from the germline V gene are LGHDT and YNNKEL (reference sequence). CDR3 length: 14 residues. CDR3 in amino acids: CASSPSDRDTEAFF. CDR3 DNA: TGTGCCAGCAGCCCCTCCGACAGGGACACTGAAGCTTTCTTT.

The CDR3 sequence is CASSQTTVYGYTF. DNA for the CDR3: TGTGCCAGCAGCCAAACGACAGTCTATGGCTACACCTTC. The chain combines TRBV2 with TRBJ1-2; TRBD1 is a possible D gene (5 bases). The germline V and J ends were trimmed by 6 bases and 4 bases, with 12 bases remaining between them. CDR1 and CDR2 from the germline V gene are SNHLY and FYNNEI. The CDR3 runs 13 residues.

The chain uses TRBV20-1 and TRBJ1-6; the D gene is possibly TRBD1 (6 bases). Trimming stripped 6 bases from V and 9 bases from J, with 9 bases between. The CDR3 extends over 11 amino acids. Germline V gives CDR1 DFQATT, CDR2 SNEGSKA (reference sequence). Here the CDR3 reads CSALDSSPLHF. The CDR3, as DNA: TGCAGTGCCCTGGACAGTTCACCCCTCCACTTT.

The CDR3 region is CASSVGLAGQWRSRGANVLTF. The CDR3 DNA reads as TGTGCCAGCAGCGTTGGACTAGCGGGACAATGGCGCTCGAGGGGGGCCAACGTCCTGACTTTC. The chain couples TRBV9 to TRBJ2-6; 12 bases map to TRBD2. The CDR3 covers 21 residues. Germline-derived CDR1 and CDR2 are SGDLS and YYNGEE. With 2 bases clipped from V and 4 bases from J, the junction kept 16 bases outside the gene matches. The full variable domain, in which reference TRBV9 and TRBJ2-6 provide the parts outside the CDR3, is DSGVTQTPKHLITATGQRVTLRCSPRSGDLSVYWYQQSLDQGLQFLIQYYNGEERAKGNILERFSAQQFPDLHSELNLSSLELGDSALYFCASSVGLAGQWRSRGANVLTFGAGSRLTVL.